The present T cell receptor (beta chain) was sequenced within a study of technical replicates of blood from a few donors. The table came from immunoSEQ multiplex PCR; TCRdb's copy has only in-frame clones and leaves some out. The table lists 70,000 to 85,000 clones, 90% to 95% of them singletons. This CDR3 contains 13 residues. Germline CDR1 is MNHNS and CDR2 is SASEGT. The V gene lost 5 bases and the J gene lost 2 bases, with 9 bases spanning the gap. The chain couples TRBV6-1 to TRBJ1-1; TRBD1 might be the D (6 bases). The origin of this receptor is a human donor in good health. Sequencing was carried out using T cells isolated from PBMCs. CDR3 nucleotides: TGTGCCAGCAGTATACAGGGTAACACTGAAGCTTTCTTT. It yields the protein CASSIQGNTEAFF.